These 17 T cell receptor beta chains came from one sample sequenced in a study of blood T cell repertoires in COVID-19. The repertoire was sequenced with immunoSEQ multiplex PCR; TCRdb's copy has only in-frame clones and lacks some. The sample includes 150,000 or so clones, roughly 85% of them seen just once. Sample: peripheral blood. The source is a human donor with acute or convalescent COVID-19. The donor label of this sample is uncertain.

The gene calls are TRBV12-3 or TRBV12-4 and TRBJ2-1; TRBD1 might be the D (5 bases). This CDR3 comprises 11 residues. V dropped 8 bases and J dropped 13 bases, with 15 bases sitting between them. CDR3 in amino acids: CASSTAGFQFF. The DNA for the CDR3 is TGTGCCAGCTCGACCGCAGGGTTCCAGTTCTTC.

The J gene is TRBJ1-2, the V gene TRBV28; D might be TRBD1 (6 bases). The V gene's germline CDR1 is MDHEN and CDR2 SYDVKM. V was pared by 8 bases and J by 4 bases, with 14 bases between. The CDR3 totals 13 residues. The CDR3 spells CASSQGSVYGYTF. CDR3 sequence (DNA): TGTGCCAGCTCACAGGGAAGTGTCTATGGCTACACCTTC.

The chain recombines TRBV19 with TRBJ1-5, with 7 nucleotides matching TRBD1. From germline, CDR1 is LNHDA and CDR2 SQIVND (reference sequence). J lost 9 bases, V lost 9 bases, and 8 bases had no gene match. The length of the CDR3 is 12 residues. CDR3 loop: CASTMRGPPQHF. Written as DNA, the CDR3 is TGTGCCAGCACTATGAGGGGGCCGCCCCAGCATTTT. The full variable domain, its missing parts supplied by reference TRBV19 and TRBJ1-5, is DGGITQSPKYLFRKEGQNVTLSCEQNLNHDAMYWYRQDPGQGLRLIYYSQIVNDFQKGDIAEGYSVSREKKESFPLTVTSAQKNPTAFYLCASTMRGPPQHFGDGTRLSIL.

CDR3 residues: CATRGLGANYGYTF. The DNA of the CDR3 is TGTGCCACCAGGGGGCTCGGAGCTAACTATGGCTACACCTTC. The chain uses TRBV24-1 and TRBJ1-2; TRBD1 is a possible D gene (5 bases). Between the trimmed V and J ends, which lost 7 bases and 0 bases, there was a span of 11 bases. Germline lookup yields CDR1 KGHDR and CDR2 SFDVKD. The CDR3 loop spans 14 amino acids.

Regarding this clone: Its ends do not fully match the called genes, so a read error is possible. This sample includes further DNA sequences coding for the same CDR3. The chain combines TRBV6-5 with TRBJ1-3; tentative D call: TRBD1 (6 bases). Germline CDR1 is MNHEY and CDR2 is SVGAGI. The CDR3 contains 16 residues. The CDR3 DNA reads TGCGCCAGCAGTTACTCGTCAGGGGCTGGTGGAAACACCATATATTTT. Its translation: CASSYSSGAGGNTIYF.

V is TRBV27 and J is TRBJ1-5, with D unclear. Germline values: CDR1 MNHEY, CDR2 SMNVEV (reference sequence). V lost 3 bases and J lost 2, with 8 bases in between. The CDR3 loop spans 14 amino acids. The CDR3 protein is CASSFSHRNQPQHF. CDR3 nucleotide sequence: TGTGCCAGCAGTTTCAGTCATCGCAATCAGCCCCAGCATTTT.

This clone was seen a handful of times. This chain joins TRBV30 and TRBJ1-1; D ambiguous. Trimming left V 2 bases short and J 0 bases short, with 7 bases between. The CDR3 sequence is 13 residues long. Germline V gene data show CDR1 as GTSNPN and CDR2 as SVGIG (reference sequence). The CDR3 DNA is TGTGCCTGGAGTCACACAGTGAACACTGAAGCTTTCTTT. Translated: CAWSHTVNTEAFF.

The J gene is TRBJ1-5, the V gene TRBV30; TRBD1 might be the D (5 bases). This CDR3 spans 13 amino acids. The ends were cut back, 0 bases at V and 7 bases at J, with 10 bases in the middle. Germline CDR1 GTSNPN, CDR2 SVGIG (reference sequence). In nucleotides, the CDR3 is TGTGCCTGGAGTGTCAGGGCGCAGCAGCCCCAGCATTTT. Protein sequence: CAWSVRAQQPQHF.

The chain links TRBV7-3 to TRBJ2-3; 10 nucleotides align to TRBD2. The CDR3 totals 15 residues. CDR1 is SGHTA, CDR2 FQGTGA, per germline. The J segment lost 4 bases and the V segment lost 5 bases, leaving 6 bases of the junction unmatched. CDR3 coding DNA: TGTGCCAGCAGCCTAGGACTAGCGGTTCCAGATACGCAGTATTTT. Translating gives CASSLGLAVPDTQYF. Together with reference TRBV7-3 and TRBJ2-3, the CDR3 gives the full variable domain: GAGVSQTPSNKVTEKGKYVELRCDPISGHTALYWYRQSLGQGPEFLIYFQGTGAADDSGLPNDRFFAVRPEGSVSTLKIQRTERGDSAVYLCASSLGLAVPDTQYFGPGTRLTVL.

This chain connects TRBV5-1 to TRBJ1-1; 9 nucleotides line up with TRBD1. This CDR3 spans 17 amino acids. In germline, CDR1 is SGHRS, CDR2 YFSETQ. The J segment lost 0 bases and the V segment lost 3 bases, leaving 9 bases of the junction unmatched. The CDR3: CASSSTDRGRMNTEAFF. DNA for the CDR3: TGCGCCAGCAGCTCGACCGACAGGGGGAGGATGAACACTGAAGCTTTCTTT.

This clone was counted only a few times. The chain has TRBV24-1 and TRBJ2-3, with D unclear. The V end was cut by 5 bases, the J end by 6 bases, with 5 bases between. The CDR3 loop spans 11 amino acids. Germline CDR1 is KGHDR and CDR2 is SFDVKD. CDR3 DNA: TGTGCCACCAGTGCTATGGATACGCAGTATTTT. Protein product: CATSAMDTQYF.

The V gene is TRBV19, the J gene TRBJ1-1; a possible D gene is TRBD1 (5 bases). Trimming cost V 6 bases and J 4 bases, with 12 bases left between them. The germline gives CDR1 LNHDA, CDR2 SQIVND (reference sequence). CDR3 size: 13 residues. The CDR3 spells CASRGQLGTEAFF. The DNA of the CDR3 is TGTGCCAGTAGAGGACAACTCGGCACTGAAGCTTTCTTT.

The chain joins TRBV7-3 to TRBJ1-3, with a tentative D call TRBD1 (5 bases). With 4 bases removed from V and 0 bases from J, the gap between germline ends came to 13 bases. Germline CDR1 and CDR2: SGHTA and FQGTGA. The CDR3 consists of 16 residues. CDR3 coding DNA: TGTGCCAGCAGCTCTACAGGACCTAGCTCTGGAAACACCATATATTTT. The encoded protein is CASSSTGPSSGNTIYF. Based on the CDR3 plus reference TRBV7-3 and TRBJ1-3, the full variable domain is GAGVSQTPSNKVTEKGKYVELRCDPISGHTALYWYRQSLGQGPEFLIYFQGTGAADDSGLPNDRFFAVRPEGSVSTLKIQRTERGDSAVYLCASSSTGPSSGNTIYFGEGSWLTVV.

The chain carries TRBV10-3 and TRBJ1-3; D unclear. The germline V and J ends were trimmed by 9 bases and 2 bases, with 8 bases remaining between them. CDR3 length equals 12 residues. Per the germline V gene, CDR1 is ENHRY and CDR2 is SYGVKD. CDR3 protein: CAIGRAGNTIYF. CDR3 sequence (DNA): TGTGCCATAGGGAGGGCTGGAAACACCATATATTTT.

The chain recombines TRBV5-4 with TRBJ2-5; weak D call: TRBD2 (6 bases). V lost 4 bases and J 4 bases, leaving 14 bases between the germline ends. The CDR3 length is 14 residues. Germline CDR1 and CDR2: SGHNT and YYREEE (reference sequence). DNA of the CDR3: TGTGCCAGCAGCACCGGACTAAGAAGAGAGACCCAGTACTTC. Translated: CASSTGLRRETQYF.

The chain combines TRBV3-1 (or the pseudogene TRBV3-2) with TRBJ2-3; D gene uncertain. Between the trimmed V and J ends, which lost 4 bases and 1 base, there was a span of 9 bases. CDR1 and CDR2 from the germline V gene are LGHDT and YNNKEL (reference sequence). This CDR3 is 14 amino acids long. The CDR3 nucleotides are TGTGCCAGCAGCCCCTCCTCGGGCACAGATACGCAGTATTTT. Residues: CASSPSSGTDTQYF.

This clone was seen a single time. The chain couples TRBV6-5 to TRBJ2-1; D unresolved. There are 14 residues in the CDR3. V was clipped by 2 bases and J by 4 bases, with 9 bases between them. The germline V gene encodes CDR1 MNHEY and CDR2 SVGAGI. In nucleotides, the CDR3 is TGTGCCAGCAGTTACAGGAGCAATTACAATGAGCAGTTCTTC. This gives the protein CASSYRSNYNEQFF.